This TCR beta chain was captured by sequencing in a study of blood T cell repertoires in COVID-19. Study in general: Samples representing acute and convalescent COVID-19 were sourced from the United States, Italy and Spain. Sources were T cells, B-cell-depleted T cells, or PBMCs; the material itself was cDNA or gDNA.

Looked up from germline, CDR1 is SGHDN and CDR2 is FVKESK. V dropped 4 bases and J dropped 5; count of bases not matched to a gene: 7. The CDR3 has 16 residues. Some clones are missing from TCRdb's copy, which holds only in-frame ones; the method was immunoSEQ multiplex PCR. The sample includes approximately 220,000 clones, approximately 81% of them seen just once. The sequencing input was peripheral blood. The V gene is TRBV14, the J gene TRBJ2-3, with 12 positions matching TRBD1. This receptor was taken from a woman of 80 years or more with acute or convalescent COVID-19. The CDR3 DNA reads as TGTGCCAGCAGCCGGGAGGGACAGGGGGCCAGAGATACGCAGTATTTT. Translating it yields CASSREGQGARDTQYF.